The 25 T cell receptor beta chains below were found in one sample sequenced in a study of spatial heterogeneity in lung cancer. TCRdb re-called the 5' RACE reads with MiXCR, one entry per CDR3 protein. The table records 9,500 to 15,000 distinct CDR3 sequences, 14% of them present only once. Noted time point: sample taken at primary tumor resection. From tumor, nontumor lung or frozen PBMC, whole RNA was taken unsorted for sequencing. Source: PBMCs, taken at surgery. All receptors come from a female donor with early-stage non-small cell lung cancer.

This clonotype was observed a few times. The chain uses TRBV9 and TRBJ2-3; tentative D call: TRBD1 (6 bases). This CDR3 is built from 16 residues. The V gene lost 0 bases and the J gene lost 6 bases, with 17 bases spanning the gap. Per the germline V gene, CDR1 is SGDLS and CDR2 is YYNGEE. As DNA, the CDR3 is TGTGCCAGCAGCGTAGCGACGGGACAAGGGTTGGATACGCAGTATTTT. It codes for CASSVATGQGLDTQYF.

CDR3 amino acids: CASSRQGEETQYF. In nucleotides, the CDR3 is TGTGCCAGCAGCCGCCAAGGGGAGGAGACCCAGTACTTC. The V and J genes are TRBV14 and TRBJ2-5; D possibly matches TRBD1 or TRBD2 (5 bases each). CDR3 length: 13 residues. CDR1 and CDR2 (germline): SGHDN, FVKESK. V lost 4 bases, J lost 5 bases, and 11 bases lay in between.

In its sample, this clonotype was seen many times. The chain carries TRBV5-1 and TRBJ2-5, with a tentative D call TRBD1 (6 bases). Germline loops: CDR1 SGHRS, CDR2 YFSETQ. This CDR3 spans 15 amino acids. V lost 3 bases and J lost 5, with 17 bases in between. CDR3 sequence: CASSYVAGEGETQYF. The CDR3 DNA reads TGCGCCAGCAGCTATGTGGCAGGGGAAGGGGAGACCCAGTACTTC.

This clonotype was observed many times. The chain recombines TRBV11-2 with TRBJ1-1; TRBD1 aligns across 7 bases. Germline V gene data show CDR1 as SGHAT and CDR2 as FQNNGV. The V segment lost 4 bases and the J segment 5 bases; nucleotides outside the gene matches: 10. The CDR3 covers 15 residues. The CDR3 spells CASSSLEAGGTEAFF. The CDR3 DNA reads as TGTGCCAGCAGCTCTCTCGAGGCAGGGGGTACTGAAGCTTTCTTT.

By share, this clonotype counts as medium-sized. Written as DNA, the CDR3 is TGTGCCAGCAGTTACAACACTAGATCCGCAGATACGCAGTATTTT. As protein: CASSYNTRSADTQYF. The chain is built from TRBV6-5 and TRBJ2-3; the D gene is possibly TRBD2 (5 bases). Deletions cut 2 bases from V and 4 bases from J, with 13 bases between. Germline CDR1 is MNHEY and CDR2 is SVGAGI. This CDR3 has 15 residues.

By its share, this clonotype is medium-sized. The chain links TRBV29-1 to TRBJ2-3, with D possibly being TRBD2 (6 bases). The CDR3 runs to 12 residues. The germline gives CDR1 SQVTM, CDR2 ANQGSEA. Trimming removed 4 bases at V and 4 bases at J, with 9 bases between. In DNA, the CDR3 is TGCAGCGTTGGGGGGGTCGCAGATACGCAGTATTTT. This codes for CSVGGVADTQYF.

This clonotype counts as medium-sized. The gene calls are TRBV7-2 and TRBJ2-3, with 12 bases aligning to TRBD2. Germline CDR1 reads SGHTA; CDR2 reads FQGNSA. The J segment lost 5 bases and the V segment lost 5 bases, leaving 11 bases of the junction unmatched. The CDR3 spans 17 residues. CDR3 loop: CASSLSSSGGAQDTQYF. In nucleotides, the CDR3 is TGTGCCAGCAGCCTGTCTTCTAGCGGGGGGGCCCAAGATACGCAGTATTTT.

This chain joins TRBV6-5 and TRBJ2-7; D gene ambiguous. Germline assignment: CDR1 MNHEY and CDR2 SVGAGI. The CDR3 totals 14 residues. V lost 6 bases and J 1 base, leaving 13 bases between the germline ends. The CDR3 protein is CASRRSPSSYEQYF. The CDR3 DNA is TGTGCCAGCAGACGGTCCCCATCTTCCTACGAGCAGTACTTC.

This clonotype was seen repeatedly, ten times or more. This rearrangement joins TRBV7-9 to TRBJ1-2; D unclear. The CDR3 extends over 16 amino acids. Germline V gene data show CDR1 as SEHNR and CDR2 as FQNEAQ (reference sequence). Trimming pared 1 base from V and 4 bases from J, leaving 16 bases between. For the CDR3, the DNA is TGTGCCAGCAGCTTAGTGGCTAACCCTTTGGGCTATGGCTACACCTTC. This encodes CASSLVANPLGYGYTF. Complete variable domain (other parts from reference TRBV7-9 and TRBJ1-2): DTGVSQNPRHKITKRGQNVTFRCDPISEHNRLYWYRQTLGQGPEFLTYFQNEAQLEKSRLLSDRFSAERPKGSFSTLEIQRTEQGDSAMYLCASSLVANPLGYGYTFGSGTRLTVV.

This clonotype is judged medium-sized. The chain joins TRBV11-3 to TRBJ2-2; D remains ambiguous. V was shortened by 5 bases and J by 7 bases, with 11 bases between the two germline ends. This CDR3 has 13 residues. Germline assignment: CDR1 SGHNT and CDR2 YENEEA. CDR3 in DNA: TGTGCCAGCAGCCGTGGTGGGGTCGGGGAGCTGTTTTTT. It codes for CASSRGGVGELFF.

The chain's CDR3 is CSAQRPGPGSYEQYF. CDR3 nucleotide sequence: TGCAGTGCTCAGAGACCCGGGCCCGGCTCCTACGAGCAGTACTTC. This chain joins TRBV20-1 and TRBJ2-7; D ambiguous. The CDR3 consists of 15 residues. CDR1 DFQATT and CDR2 SNEGSKA come from the germline V gene (reference sequence). Trimming shortened V by 5 bases and J by 0 bases, and 17 bases separated the two germline ends.

This clonotype is medium-sized (0.01 to 0.1%). V is TRBV2 and J is TRBJ2-3; D remains unclear. Germline V gene lookup returns CDR1 SNHLY and CDR2 FYNNEI. The CDR3 sequence is 13 residues long. V shed 7 bases and J shed 2 bases, with 10 bases lying between them. CDR3 DNA: TGTGCCAGCACTCCTAGGAACACAGATACGCAGTATTTT. Protein product: CASTPRNTDTQYF.

In its sample, this clonotype ranks as medium-sized. The chain has TRBV28 and TRBJ1-1; a weak D match, TRBD1 (6 bases). In germline, CDR1 is MDHEN, CDR2 SYDVKM. V lost 2 bases and J 4 bases, leaving 17 bases between the germline ends. The CDR3 covers 16 residues. Here the CDR3 reads CASSLMGRGVGTEAFF. The CDR3 nucleotides are TGTGCCAGCAGTTTAATGGGCAGGGGAGTAGGCACTGAAGCTTTCTTT.

The chain employs TRBV4-1 and TRBJ2-7; D remains ambiguous. The CDR3 contains 15 residues. With 0 bases removed from V and 6 bases from J, the gap between germline ends came to 15 bases. Germline V gives CDR1 MGHRA, CDR2 YSYEKL. The CDR3 loop reads CASSQDLQLLVEQYF. As DNA, the CDR3 is TGCGCCAGCAGCCAAGACCTCCAACTGCTGGTCGAGCAGTACTTC.

This clonotype was seen many times. The V gene is TRBV29-1, the J gene TRBJ2-3; D unclear. Deletions cut 4 bases from V and 2 bases from J, with 13 bases between. Per germline, CDR1 SQVTM and CDR2 ANQGSEA. The CDR3 has 14 residues. In DNA, the CDR3 is TGCAGCGTTGCCGGGTCTAACCCCACAGATACGCAGTATTTT. It codes for CSVAGSNPTDTQYF.

The chain links TRBV6-2 or TRBV6-3 to TRBJ2-2; 10 nucleotides align to TRBD2. Germline V CDR1 and CDR2: MNHEY, SVGEGT. This CDR3 comprises 17 residues. V lost 2 bases, J lost 3 bases, and 6 bases stayed unmatched. The CDR3 reads CASSYVTSGIDTGELFF. DNA for the CDR3: TGTGCCAGCAGTTACGTTACTAGCGGGATTGACACCGGGGAGCTGTTTTTT.

The chain couples TRBV28 to TRBJ2-7; the D gene is possibly TRBD1 (8 bases). Per germline, CDR1 MDHEN and CDR2 SYDVKM. The CDR3 runs 15 residues. The V end lost 5 bases, the J end lost 4 bases, and 18 bases lay between the germline ends. The DNA of the CDR3 is TGTGCCAGCAGTCCGGGGGGACAGGAAGCATACGAGCAGTACTTC. Translation gives CASSPGGQEAYEQYF.

In its sample, this clonotype was seen many times. V and J are TRBV6-2 or TRBV6-3 and TRBJ2-3, with unresolved D. The CDR3 runs 12 residues. V was shortened by 0 bases and J by 6 bases, with 4 bases between the two germline ends. Per germline, CDR1 MNHEY and CDR2 SVGEGT. CDR3 sequence: CASSYSKDTQYF. The CDR3 bases are TGTGCCAGCAGTTACTCGAAGGATACGCAGTATTTT.

In DNA form, the CDR3 reads TGTGCCAGCAGCTTAGGACCGGGAGCTGGCCAAGAGACCCAGTACTTC. Its translation: CASSLGPGAGQETQYF. The rearrangement joins TRBV7-6 to TRBJ2-5, with D possibly TRBD2 on 6 matching bases. This CDR3 region has 16 residues. V dropped 1 base and J dropped 1 base, with 13 bases sitting between them. Germline CDR1 SGHVS, CDR2 FNYEAQ. Full variable domain (rest looked up from reference TRBV7-6 and TRBJ2-5): GAGVSQSPRYKVTKRGQDVALRCDPISGHVSLYWYRQALGQGPEFLTYFNYEAQQDKSGLPNDRFSAERPEGSISTLTIQRTEQRDSAMYRCASSLGPGAGQETQYFGPGTRLLVL.

By its share, this clonotype is medium-sized. The gene calls are TRBV7-9 and TRBJ1-1; D is perhaps TRBD1 (6 bases). Trimming left V 1 base short and J 2 bases short, with 14 bases between. CDR1 is SEHNR and CDR2 is FQNEAQ in the germline V gene (reference sequence). The CDR3 is 16 amino acids. Here the CDR3 reads CASSLGQGSGNTEAFF. CDR3 bases: TGTGCCAGCAGCTTAGGGCAGGGGAGCGGTAACACTGAAGCTTTCTTT. The variable domain in full, completed from reference TRBV7-9 and TRBJ1-1, reads DTGVSQNPRHKITKRGQNVTFRCDPISEHNRLYWYRQTLGQGPEFLTYFQNEAQLEKSRLLSDRFSAERPKGSFSTLEIQRTEQGDSAMYLCASSLGQGSGNTEAFFGQGTRLTVV.

The chain employs TRBV29-1 and TRBJ1-2, with unresolved D. Germline V gene sequence: CDR1 SQVTM, CDR2 ANQGSEA. V lost 4 bases, J lost 0 bases, and 9 bases lay in between. CDR3 length: 13 residues. The CDR3 DNA sequence: TGCAGCGTTGTCGGGAGAGCTAACTATGGCTACACCTTC. Amino acid sequence: CSVVGRANYGYTF.

This clonotype appeared many times. The chain links TRBV7-2 to TRBJ2-1; D may be TRBD1 (7 bases). Germline CDR1 SGHTA, CDR2 FQGNSA. Trimming removed 6 bases from V and 0 bases from J, with 15 bases in between. The CDR3 spans 16 residues. In DNA, the CDR3 is TGTGCCAGCAGAACCCGACAGGGACTCTCCTACAATGAGCAGTTCTTC. The encoded protein is CASRTRQGLSYNEQFF.

Ten or more counts support this clonotype. The chain uses TRBV6-2 or TRBV6-3 and TRBJ1-1; TRBD1 might be the D (5 bases). This CDR3 has 13 residues. CDR1 is MNHEY, CDR2 SVGEGT, per germline. Between the trimmed V and J ends, which lost 2 bases and 5 bases, there was a span of 9 bases. The CDR3 DNA reads as TGTGCCAGCAGTTACGCGGGGGTTACTGAAGCTTTCTTT. Protein sequence: CASSYAGVTEAFF.

This clonotype was seen many times. The gene calls are TRBV7-2 and TRBJ2-5; D perhaps matches TRBD1 (5 bases). This CDR3 has 16 amino acids. V was pared by 3 bases and J by 3 bases, with 17 bases between. The germline V gene has CDR1 SGHTA and CDR2 FQGNSA. The DNA for the CDR3 is TGTGCCAGCAGCTTCAATGGAAATAGCAGGGAAGAGACCCAGTACTTC. This codes for CASSFNGNSREETQYF.

In its sample, this clonotype was seen a few times. The chain carries TRBV29-1 and TRBJ2-7, with D possibly matching TRBD2 (5 bases). V was trimmed by 3 bases and J by 3 bases, leaving 9 bases between them. CDR3 length: 12 residues. Germline CDR1 is SQVTM and CDR2 is ANQGSEA. CDR3 nucleotide sequence: TGCAGCGTTGAGTTCCGGGACTACGAGCAGTACTTC. It specifies CSVEFRDYEQYF.